These 27 T cell receptor beta chains originate from one sample sequenced in a study of blood T cell repertoires in COVID-19. The assay was immunoSEQ multiplex PCR, and TCRdb's table has in-frame clones only and misses some. The profile shows approximately 220,000 clones, approximately 88% of them singletons. The sample comprised PBMCs or T cells enriched from blood (not recorded which). The receptors derive from a young woman with acute COVID-19.

The chain joins TRBV19 to TRBJ2-2; D possibly corresponds to TRBD1 (5 bases). Germline V gives CDR1 LNHDA, CDR2 SQIVND (reference sequence). V was clipped by 1 base and J by 2 bases, with 8 bases between them. This CDR3 comprises 15 residues. CDR3 in DNA: TGTGCCAGTAGTATAGTAGGGGCCAACACCGGGGAGCTGTTTTTT. Protein product: CASSIVGANTGELFF.

V usage is TRBV29-1 and J usage is TRBJ2-3, with 10 bases aligning to TRBD1. This CDR3 region has 16 residues. The junction had 12 bases not matched to a gene; V was cut back by 4 bases and J by 5 bases. Germline-derived CDR1 and CDR2 are SQVTM and ANQGSEA. The CDR3 sequence: CSVVQRDRGYGDTQYF. CDR3 sequence (DNA): TGCAGCGTTGTCCAGAGGGACAGGGGTTACGGAGATACGCAGTATTTT.

The J gene is TRBJ1-4, the V gene TRBV5-1; TRBD1 matches 10 bases. CDR1 and CDR2 from the germline V gene are SGHRS and YFSETQ. J was trimmed by 8 bases and V by 3 bases; bases with no gene match: 4. The CDR3 spans 14 residues. The CDR3 coding sequence is TGCGCCAGCAGCTGGGACAGGGGAGAAGAAAAACTGTTTTTT. Translating gives CASSWDRGEEKLFF.

This clone came up once. The genes are TRBV9 and TRBJ2-1; D gene unclear. This CDR3 has 13 residues. In germline, CDR1 is SGDLS, CDR2 YYNGEE. V was pared by 0 bases and J by 5 bases, with 6 bases between. The CDR3 bases are TGTGCCAGCAGCGTAGGAGATGACAATGAGCAGTTCTTC. Protein: CASSVGDDNEQFF. The variable domain in full, completed from reference TRBV9 and TRBJ2-1, reads DSGVTQTPKHLITATGQRVTLRCSPRSGDLSVYWYQQSLDQGLQFLIQYYNGEERAKGNILERFSAQQFPDLHSELNLSSLELGDSALYFCASSVGDDNEQFFGPGTRLTVL.

The chain combines TRBV4-3 with TRBJ1-6; a possible D gene is TRBD1 (6 bases). The CDR3 runs 13 residues. Germline CDR1 reads LGHNA; CDR2 reads YSLEER. Trimming shortened V by 4 bases and J by 9 bases, and 10 bases separated the two germline ends. The CDR3 DNA sequence: TGCGCCAGCAGCCCCGGACAGCGTTCACCCCTCCACTTT. Translating gives CASSPGQRSPLHF.

The J gene is TRBJ1-2, the V gene TRBV3-1 (or the pseudogene TRBV3-2); a possible D gene is TRBD1 (6 bases). The CDR3 loop spans 13 amino acids. Trimming left V 5 bases short and J 7 bases short, with 14 bases between. Germline V gene lookup returns CDR1 LGHDT and CDR2 YNNKEL (reference sequence). The CDR3 DNA follows: TGTGCCAGCAGCAATGACAGGTATACTGGCTACACCTTC. As protein: CASSNDRYTGYTF.

The chain recombines TRBV7-9 with TRBJ2-3; D unclear. Germline V lookup: CDR1 SEHNR, CDR2 FQNEAQ (reference sequence). CDR3 length: 15 amino acids. The V and J ends lost 3 bases and 2 bases respectively, with 12 bases between them. The CDR3 region has the DNA TGTGCCAGCAGCTTCCGCGGAATCCCCACAGATACGCAGTATTTT. Amino acids: CASSFRGIPTDTQYF.

This clone was seen a few times. The rearrangement joins TRBV20-1 to TRBJ1-5; D is unclear. The V gene lost 3 bases and the J gene lost 0 bases, with 15 bases spanning the gap. This CDR3 is built from 16 residues. Germline V gene data show CDR1 as DFQATT and CDR2 as SNEGSKA (reference sequence). CDR3 nucleotide sequence: TGCAGTGCTAGTTATCCGGCCGCAGGTAGCAATCAGCCCCAGCATTTT. This translates into CSASYPAAGSNQPQHF.

V gene TRBV14 combines with J gene TRBJ2-1; D uncertain. Trimming left V 6 bases short and J 0 bases short, with 15 bases between. The length of the CDR3 is 16 residues. Germline lookup yields CDR1 SGHDN and CDR2 FVKESK. The CDR3 protein is CASSFPTRSSYNEQFF. Here the CDR3 DNA reads TGTGCCAGCAGTTTTCCCACACGGAGCTCCTACAATGAGCAGTTCTTC.

This sequence joins TRBV11-2 and TRBJ1-4; the match to TRBD1 covers 7 bases. This CDR3 comprises 17 residues. CDR1 SGHAT and CDR2 FQNNGV come from the germline V gene. The trim removed 1 base at V and 0 bases at J, leaving 5 bases unmatched. CDR3 bases: TGTGCCAGCAGCTTAGGTGGGACAGCCCCAACTAATGAAAAACTGTTTTTT. This translates into CASSLGGTAPTNEKLFF.

The chain has TRBV2 and TRBJ1-2; weak D call: TRBD1 (6 bases). Germline V gene sequence: CDR1 SNHLY, CDR2 FYNNEI. The V end lost 4 bases, the J end lost 4 bases, and 10 bases lay between the germline ends. The CDR3 length is 13 residues. The CDR3 here is CASSVQGTYGYTF. As DNA, the CDR3 is TGTGCCAGCAGTGTTCAGGGGACCTATGGCTACACCTTC.

This rearrangement joins TRBV5-1 to TRBJ2-1; 15 nucleotides agree with TRBD2. Germline V gives CDR1 SGHRS, CDR2 YFSETQ. Trimming cost V 4 bases and J 7 bases; bases outside gene matches: 6. This CDR3 is 16 amino acids long. For the CDR3, the DNA is TGCGCCAGCAGCCCCTGGACTAGCGGGGGGGCTAATGAGCAGTTCTTC. This encodes CASSPWTSGGANEQFF.

The chain uses TRBV14 and TRBJ1-1; possibly TRBD1 for D (6 bases). CDR1 and CDR2 from the germline V gene are SGHDN and FVKESK. The CDR3 has 17 residues. Deletions cut 2 bases from V and 3 bases from J, with 19 bases between. CDR3 amino acids: CASSQKSGHRADTEAFF. DNA for the CDR3: TGTGCCAGCAGCCAAAAGTCGGGACACAGGGCGGACACTGAAGCTTTCTTT.

The chain carries TRBV4-1 and TRBJ1-4; D unresolved. The CDR3 is 15 residues long. V was cut by 1 base and J by 0 bases, with 6 bases left in between. Germline V gene data show CDR1 as MGHRA and CDR2 as YSYEKL. CDR3 coding DNA: TGCGCCAGCAGCCAAGCGGGAGCAACTAATGAAAAACTGTTTTTT. Its protein product is CASSQAGATNEKLFF.

As DNA, the CDR3 is TGCGCCAGCTCCAGACTAGCGGGGGGCTCAGGGGAGCAGTTCTTC. It codes for CASSRLAGGSGEQFF. The chain joins TRBV5-1 to TRBJ2-1; the match to TRBD2 covers 13 bases. CDR1 SGHRS and CDR2 YFSETQ come from the germline V gene. This CDR3 contains 15 residues. V dropped 7 bases and J dropped 10; count of bases not matched to a gene: 11. The full variable domain, in which reference TRBV5-1 and TRBJ2-1 provide the parts outside the CDR3, is KAGVTQTPRYLIKTRGQQVTLSCSPISGHRSVSWYQQTPGQGLQFLFEYFSETQRNKGNFPGRFSGRQFSNSRSEMNVSTLELGDSALYLCASSRLAGGSGEQFFGPGTRLTVL.

This clone was seen only once. This sequence joins TRBV5-4 and TRBJ1-2, with TRBD1 matching 9 bases. Germline CDR1 reads SGHNT; CDR2 reads YYREEE (reference sequence). V trimming: 5 bases; J trimming: 4 bases; junction bases outside the gene matches: 9. This CDR3 spans 15 amino acids. This CDR3 reads CASRPGQGLGYGYTF. CDR3 nucleotide sequence: TGTGCCAGCAGACCTGGACAGGGGTTGGGCTATGGCTACACCTTC. The entire variable domain, with the rest obtained from reference TRBV5-4 and TRBJ1-2, is as follows: ETGVTQSPTHLIKTRGQQVTLRCSSQSGHNTVSWYQQALGQGPQFIFQYYREEENGRGNFPPRFSGLQFPNYSSELNVNALELDDSALYLCASRPGQGLGYGYTFGSGTRLTVV.

The genes are TRBV19 and TRBJ1-4; D is unclear. V lost 2 bases, J lost 0 bases, and 10 bases lay in between. The CDR3 is 16 residues long. The germline V gene has CDR1 LNHDA and CDR2 SQIVND (reference sequence). The CDR3 region is CASSIPQLATNEKLFF. The CDR3 region has the DNA TGTGCCAGTAGTATACCACAGCTTGCAACTAATGAAAAACTGTTTTTT.

V is TRBV25-1 and J is TRBJ1-3, with D unclear. The CDR3 consists of 11 residues. Germline V gene sequence: CDR1 MGHDK, CDR2 SYGVNS. The V end lost 7 bases, the J end lost 5 bases, and 6 bases lay between the germline ends. CDR3 nucleotides: TGTGCCAGCATCGAGAGAAACACCATATATTTT. This translates into CASIERNTIYF.

This clone was recorded once. The chain carries TRBV27 and TRBJ2-7, with 7 bases fitting TRBD1. After removal of 7 bases from V and 4 bases from J, the junction contained 10 bases not matched to a gene. The CDR3 totals 14 residues. Germline lookup yields CDR1 MNHEY and CDR2 SMNVEV (reference sequence). Here the CDR3 DNA reads TGTGCCAGCAAACCCTGGACAGGTCAATACGAGCAGTACTTC. Translating it yields CASKPWTGQYEQYF.

The chain couples TRBV12-3 or TRBV12-4 to TRBJ1-1, with D tentatively TRBD1 (5 bases). V lost 5 bases, J lost 0 bases, and 7 bases lay in between. This CDR3 contains 13 residues. In DNA, the CDR3 is TGTGCCAGCAGTCAGGGTTTGAACACTGAAGCTTTCTTT. Translation: CASSQGLNTEAFF.

The genes are TRBV4-3 and TRBJ2-7; tentative D call: TRBD1 (5 bases). This CDR3 region has 15 residues. Looked up from germline, CDR1 is LGHNA and CDR2 is YSLEER. V lost 0 bases, J lost 0 bases, and 9 bases lay in between. The CDR3 reads CASSQDFQGSYEQYF. The CDR3 nucleotides read TGCGCCAGCAGCCAAGATTTCCAGGGCTCCTACGAGCAGTACTTC.

This chain joins TRBV19 and TRBJ1-2, with TRBD1 matching over 9 bases. The CDR3 has 13 residues. V lost 5 bases, J lost 8 bases, and 6 bases stayed unmatched. Germline assignment: CDR1 LNHDA and CDR2 SQIVND (reference sequence). The CDR3 sequence: CASSQDRGFGYTF. DNA of the CDR3: TGTGCCAGTAGTCAGGACAGGGGATTCGGCTACACCTTC.

V and J are TRBV11-2 and TRBJ1-1, with a weak D call TRBD1 (6 bases). The CDR3 has 13 residues. Germline V lookup: CDR1 SGHAT, CDR2 FQNNGV. Deletions cut 3 bases from V and 1 base from J, with 6 bases between. The CDR3 region has the DNA TGTGCCAGCAGCTTGGGACAGAACACTGAAGCTTTCTTT. Its translation is CASSLGQNTEAFF.

The J gene is TRBJ2-3, the V gene TRBV21-1; the table's D call of TRBD2 was not tested on the DNA. TRBV21-1 is an annotated pseudogene. CDR3 length equals 16 residues. The CDR3 coding sequence is TGTGCCAGCAGCAAAGTAGCGGGGGGGCCCACAGATACGCAGTATTTT. Residues: CASSKVAGGPTDTQYF.

In its sample, this clone was seen once. The chain joins TRBV19 to TRBJ1-5; D gene unclear. CDR3 length: 15 amino acids. The V end was cut by 5 bases, the J end by 4 bases, with 15 bases between. Germline V lookup: CDR1 LNHDA, CDR2 SQIVND (reference sequence). CDR3 in amino acids: CASSYSWLTNQPQHF. Written as DNA, the CDR3 is TGTGCCAGTAGTTACAGCTGGCTGACAAATCAGCCCCAGCATTTT.

J is TRBJ1-2 and V is TRBV4-3; a weak D match, TRBD1 (5 bases). CDR3 length equals 13 residues. Between the trimmed V and J ends, which lost 4 bases and 5 bases, there was a span of 11 bases. CDR1 is LGHNA, CDR2 YSLEER, per germline. The CDR3 is CASSRDFLYGYTF. In nucleotides, the CDR3 is TGCGCCAGCAGCCGGGACTTTTTATATGGCTACACCTTC.

This clone was observed a single time. The CDR3 nucleotides read TGTGCCATCAGTGAGTCACGAGAGCAGCCCCAGCATTTT. The encoded protein is CAISESREQPQHF. This sequence joins TRBV10-3 and TRBJ1-5, with D unresolved. Per the germline V gene, CDR1 is ENHRY and CDR2 is SYGVKD. The germline V and J ends were trimmed by 0 bases and 7 bases, with 7 bases remaining between them. The CDR3 covers 13 residues.